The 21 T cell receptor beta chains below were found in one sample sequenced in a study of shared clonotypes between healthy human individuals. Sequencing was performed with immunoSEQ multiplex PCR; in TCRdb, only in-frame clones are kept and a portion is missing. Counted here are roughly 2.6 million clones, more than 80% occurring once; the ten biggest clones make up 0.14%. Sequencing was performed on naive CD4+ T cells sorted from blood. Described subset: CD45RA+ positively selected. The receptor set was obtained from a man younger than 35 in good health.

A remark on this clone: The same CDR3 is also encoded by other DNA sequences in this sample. CDR3 protein: CASSLQANTGELFF. As DNA, the CDR3 is TGTGCCAGCAGCTTACAAGCGAACACCGGGGAGCTGTTTTTT. This chain uses TRBV7-2 with TRBJ2-2; the D is unclear. Germline-derived CDR1 and CDR2 are SGHTA and FQGNSA. V was clipped by 2 bases and J by 0 bases, with 4 bases between them. The CDR3 extends over 14 amino acids.

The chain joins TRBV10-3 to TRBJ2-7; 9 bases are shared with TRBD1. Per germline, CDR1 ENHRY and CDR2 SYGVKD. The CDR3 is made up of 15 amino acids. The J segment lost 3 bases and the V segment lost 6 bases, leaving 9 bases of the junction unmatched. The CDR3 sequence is CAISSGTGILYEQYF. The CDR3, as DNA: TGTGCCATCAGCTCCGGGACAGGGATTCTCTACGAGCAGTACTTC.

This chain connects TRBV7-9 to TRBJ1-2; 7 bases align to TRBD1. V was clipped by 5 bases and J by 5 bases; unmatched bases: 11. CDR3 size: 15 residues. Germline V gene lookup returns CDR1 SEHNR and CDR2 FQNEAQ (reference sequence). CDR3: CASSHRGTALYGYTF. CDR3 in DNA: TGTGCCAGCAGCCACCGCGGGACAGCTCTTTATGGCTACACCTTC.

In DNA, the CDR3 is TGTGCCAGCAGCTTAGTAGACAGAGCTGGAAACACCATATATTTT. Encoded protein: CASSLVDRAGNTIYF. This rearrangement joins TRBV11-2 to TRBJ1-3; D might be TRBD1 (5 bases). V was trimmed by 1 base and J by 2 bases, leaving 9 bases between them. The CDR3 loop spans 15 amino acids. The germline V gene encodes CDR1 SGHAT and CDR2 FQNNGV.

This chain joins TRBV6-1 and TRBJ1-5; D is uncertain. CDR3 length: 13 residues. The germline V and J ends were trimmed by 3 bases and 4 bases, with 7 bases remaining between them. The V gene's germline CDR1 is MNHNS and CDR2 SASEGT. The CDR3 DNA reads TGTGCCAGCAGTGACAGTTTAAATCAGCCCCAGCATTTT. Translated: CASSDSLNQPQHF.

The CDR3 loop reads CASSSGPINEQFF. The CDR3 DNA follows: TGTGCCAGCAGCAGCGGGCCAATCAATGAGCAGTTCTTC. The genes are TRBV7-6 and TRBJ2-1, with D tentatively TRBD2 (6 bases). The CDR3 is 13 residues long. Germline CDR1 and CDR2: SGHVS and FNYEAQ. V was trimmed by 5 bases and J by 6 bases, leaving 11 bases between them.

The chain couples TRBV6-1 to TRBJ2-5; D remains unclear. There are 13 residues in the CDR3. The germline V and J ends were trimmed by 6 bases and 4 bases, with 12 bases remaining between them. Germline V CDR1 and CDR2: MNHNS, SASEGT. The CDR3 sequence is CASRRDGAETQYF. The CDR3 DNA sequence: TGTGCCAGCAGGAGAGATGGAGCAGAGACCCAGTACTTC.

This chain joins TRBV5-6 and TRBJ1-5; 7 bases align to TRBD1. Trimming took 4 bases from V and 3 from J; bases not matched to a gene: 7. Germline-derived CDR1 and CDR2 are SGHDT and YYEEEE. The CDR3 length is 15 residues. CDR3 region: CASSGPGTVNQPQHF. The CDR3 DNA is TGTGCCAGCAGCGGACCCGGGACAGTCAATCAGCCCCAGCATTTT.

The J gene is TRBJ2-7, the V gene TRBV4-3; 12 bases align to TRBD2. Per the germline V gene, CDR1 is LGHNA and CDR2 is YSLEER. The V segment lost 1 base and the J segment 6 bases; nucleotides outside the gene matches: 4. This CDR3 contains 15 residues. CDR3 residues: CASSQGLAGVPEQYF. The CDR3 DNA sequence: TGCGCCAGCAGCCAAGGACTAGCGGGAGTCCCCGAGCAGTACTTC.

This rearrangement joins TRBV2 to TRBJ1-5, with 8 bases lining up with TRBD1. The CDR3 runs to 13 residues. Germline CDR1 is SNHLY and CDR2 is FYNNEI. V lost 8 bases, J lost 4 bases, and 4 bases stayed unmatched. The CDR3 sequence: CASQGQANQPQHF. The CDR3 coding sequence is TGTGCCAGCCAGGGACAGGCAAATCAGCCCCAGCATTTT.

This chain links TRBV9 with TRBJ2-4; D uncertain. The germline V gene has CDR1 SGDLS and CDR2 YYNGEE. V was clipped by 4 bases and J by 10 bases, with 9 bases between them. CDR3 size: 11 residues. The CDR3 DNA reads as TGTGCCAGCAGCTCCGGGCCTATTCAGTACTTC. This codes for CASSSGPIQYF.

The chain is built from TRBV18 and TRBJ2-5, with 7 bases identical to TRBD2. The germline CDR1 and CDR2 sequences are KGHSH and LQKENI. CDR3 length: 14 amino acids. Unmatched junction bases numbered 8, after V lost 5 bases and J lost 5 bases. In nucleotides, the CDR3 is TGTGCCAGCTCAACCTGGGGGGGTCGGGAGACCCAGTACTTC. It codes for CASSTWGGRETQYF.

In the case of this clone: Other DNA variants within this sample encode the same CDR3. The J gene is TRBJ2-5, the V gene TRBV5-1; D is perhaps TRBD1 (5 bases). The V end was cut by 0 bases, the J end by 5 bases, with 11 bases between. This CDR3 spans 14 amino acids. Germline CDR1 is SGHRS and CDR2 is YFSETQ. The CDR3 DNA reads TGCGCCAGCAGCTTGGGGGGCGGATTGGAGACCCAGTACTTC. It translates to CASSLGGGLETQYF. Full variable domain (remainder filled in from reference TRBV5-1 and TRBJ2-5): KAGVTQTPRYLIKTRGQQVTLSCSPISGHRSVSWYQQTPGQGLQFLFEYFSETQRNKGNFPGRFSGRQFSNSRSEMNVSTLELGDSALYLCASSLGGGLETQYFGPGTRLLVL.

As DNA, the CDR3 is TGTGCCAGCAGCATGGAATTGAACACTGAAGCTTTCTTT. Translation gives CASSMELNTEAFF. The chain employs TRBV5-8 and TRBJ1-1; D remains unclear. CDR3 length: 13 residues. V lost 4 bases to trimming and J lost 0 bases, with 7 bases between them. The germline CDR1 and CDR2 sequences are SGHTS and YDEGEE.

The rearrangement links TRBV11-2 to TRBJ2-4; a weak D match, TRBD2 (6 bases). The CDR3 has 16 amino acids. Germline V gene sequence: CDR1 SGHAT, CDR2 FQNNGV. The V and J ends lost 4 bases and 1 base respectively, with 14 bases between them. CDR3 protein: CASSSGLLLAKNIQYF. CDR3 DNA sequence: TGTGCCAGCAGCTCGGGACTCCTGTTGGCCAAAAACATTCAGTACTTC. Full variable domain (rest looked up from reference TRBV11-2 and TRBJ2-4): EAGVAQSPRYKIIEKRQSVAFWCNPISGHATLYWYQQILGQGPKLLIQFQNNGVVDDSQLPKDRFSAERLKGVDSTLKIQPAKLEDSAVYLCASSSGLLLAKNIQYFGAGTRLSVL.

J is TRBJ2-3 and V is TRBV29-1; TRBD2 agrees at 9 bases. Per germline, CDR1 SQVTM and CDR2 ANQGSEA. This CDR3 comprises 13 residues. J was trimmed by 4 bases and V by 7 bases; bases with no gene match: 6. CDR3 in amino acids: CSARTSVPDTQYF. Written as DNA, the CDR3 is TGCAGCGCCCGGACTAGCGTTCCAGATACGCAGTATTTT.

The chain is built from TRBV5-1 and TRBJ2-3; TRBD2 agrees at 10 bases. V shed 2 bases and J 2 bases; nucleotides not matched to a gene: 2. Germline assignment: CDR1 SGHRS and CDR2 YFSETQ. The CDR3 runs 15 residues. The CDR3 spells CASSFSGRDTDTQYF. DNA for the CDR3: TGCGCCAGCAGCTTCAGCGGGAGGGACACAGATACGCAGTATTTT.

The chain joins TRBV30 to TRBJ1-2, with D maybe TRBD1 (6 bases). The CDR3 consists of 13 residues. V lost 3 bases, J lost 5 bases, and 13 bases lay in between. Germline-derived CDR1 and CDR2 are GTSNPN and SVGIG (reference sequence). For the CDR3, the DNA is TGTGCCTGGAGCAGGGGCGTACGATATGGCTACACCTTC. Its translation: CAWSRGVRYGYTF.

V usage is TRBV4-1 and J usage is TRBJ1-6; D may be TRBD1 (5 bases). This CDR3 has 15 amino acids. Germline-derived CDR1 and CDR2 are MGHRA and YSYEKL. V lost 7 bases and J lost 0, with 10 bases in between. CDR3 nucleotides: TGCGCCAGCACCCTAGACAGCTCCTATAATTCACCCCTCCACTTT. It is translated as CASTLDSSYNSPLHF.

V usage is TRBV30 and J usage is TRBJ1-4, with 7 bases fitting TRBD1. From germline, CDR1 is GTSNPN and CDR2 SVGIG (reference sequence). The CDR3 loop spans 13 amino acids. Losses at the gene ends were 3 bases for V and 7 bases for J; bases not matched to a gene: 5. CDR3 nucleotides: TGTGCCTGGAGGGGACAGCCCGCTGAAAAACTGTTTTTT. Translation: CAWRGQPAEKLFF.

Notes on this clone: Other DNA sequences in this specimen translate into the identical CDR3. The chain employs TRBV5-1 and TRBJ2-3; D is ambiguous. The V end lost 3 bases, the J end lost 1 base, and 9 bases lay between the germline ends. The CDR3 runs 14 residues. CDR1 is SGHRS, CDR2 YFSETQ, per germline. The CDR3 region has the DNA TGCGCCAGCAGCTCCGGGCAGGGCACAGATACGCAGTATTTT. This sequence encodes CASSSGQGTDTQYF. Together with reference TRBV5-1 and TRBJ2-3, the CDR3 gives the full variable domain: KAGVTQTPRYLIKTRGQQVTLSCSPISGHRSVSWYQQTPGQGLQFLFEYFSETQRNKGNFPGRFSGRQFSNSRSEMNVSTLELGDSALYLCASSSGQGTDTQYFGPGTRLTVL.